This T cell receptor beta chain was recorded in a study of siplizumab effects on memory and regulatory T cells. A note on this clone: The antigen is undetermined.

The study's findings and limits: Siplizumab caused a significant drop in alloreactive sequences traceable to unstimulated CD4+ memory cells. Assignment to unstimulated subsets succeeded for only a minor fraction of the alloreactive clones. Naive T cells were seen as more diverse than memory cells and as major alloresponse contributors.

This CDR3 has 13 amino acids. The V gene's germline CDR1 is SQVTM and CDR2 ANQGSEA. The junction had 6 bases not matched to a gene; V was cut back by 1 base and J by 7 bases. Clones were sequenced by immunoSEQ multiplex PCR, and TCRdb holds only the in-frame ones, with some missing. The sample lists around 100,000 clones, around 92% seen once, with roughly 0.16% in the top ten. The sequencing input was CD4+ T cells sorted from blood. The chain couples TRBV29-1 to TRBJ2-5; 7 nucleotides match TRBD2. The clonotype originates from a human donor in good health. CDR3 bases: TGCAGCGTTGAAGGGGAGGGTGCGAGGACCCAGTACTTC. Translated: CSVEGEGARTQYF.